The 5 T cell receptor beta chains presented below share a single source sample, sequenced in a study of regulatory T cells in long-lasting Graves disease. Building of the TCR beta libraries involved iRepertoire HTBI primers and Arm-PCR of CDR3 regions. TCRdb re-called the multiplex PCR reads with MiXCR, one entry per CDR3 protein. The sample has about 660,000 distinct CDR3 sequences; about 30% are singletons. Time point noted: persistent/refractory GD, antithyroid drugs over 5 years with positive TRAb. Construction of the TCR library relied on RNA isolated from PBMCs. The sequencing used peripheral blood mononuclear cells (PBMCs), collected when the disease was refractory, from a patient treated with antithyroid drugs. The source of these receptors is a female donor with Graves disease.

As for this clonotype: Compared with germline, one end of the junction differs, possibly owing to a read error. Written as DNA, the CDR3 is TGTGCCAGCAGTGCCCGGACAGACATCTATGGCTACGCCTTC. Amino acids: CASSARTDIYGYAF. V is TRBV28 and J is TRBJ1-2, with TRBD1 as a possible D gene (6 bases). Germline assignment: CDR1 MDHEN and CDR2 SYDVKM. The length of the CDR3 is 14 residues.

The rearrangement joins TRBV29-1 to TRBJ2-5, with TRBD1 matching over 10 bases. The germline V gene has CDR1 SQVTM and CDR2 ANQGSEA. V gave up 7 bases and J gave up 3 bases; unmatched junction bases: 5. CDR3 length: 13 amino acids. The CDR3 DNA reads TGCAGCGCACCGGGACAGGGGAAAGAGACCCAGTACTTC. Its translation: CSAPGQGKETQYF. Variable domain in full (rest from reference TRBV29-1 and TRBJ2-5): SAVISQKPSRDICQRGTSLTIQCQVDSQVTMMFWYRQQPGQSLTLIATANQGSEATYESGFVIDKFPISRPNLTFSTLTVSNMSPEDSSIYLCSAPGQGKETQYFGPGTRLLVL.

V usage is TRBV5-4 and J usage is TRBJ2-5; tentatively, D is TRBD2 (5 bases). Germline lookup yields CDR1 SGHNT and CDR2 YYREEE (reference sequence). CDR3 length: 16 residues. The V end was cut by 4 bases, the J end by 1 base, with 17 bases between. CDR3 nucleotide sequence: TGTGCCAGCAGCCTCCCGGCTAGCCCCTCCCAAGAGACCCAGTACTTC. It yields the protein CASSLPASPSQETQYF.

J is TRBJ2-5 and V is TRBV19; 11 bases align to TRBD2. Germline V gene data show CDR1 as LNHDA and CDR2 as SQIVND (reference sequence). This CDR3 contains 15 residues. Trimming cost V 4 bases and J 4 bases; bases outside gene matches: 5. CDR3 nucleotide sequence: TGTGCCAGTAGTACTACTAGCGGGAGTGGAGAGACCCAGTACTTC. This encodes CASSTTSGSGETQYF.

The chain couples TRBV29-1 to TRBJ2-7; TRBD2 is a possible D gene (6 bases). The CDR3 length is 15 residues. V lost 6 bases and J 1 base, leaving 19 bases between the germline ends. Germline-derived CDR1 and CDR2 are SQVTM and ANQGSEA. The CDR3 DNA reads as TGCAGCGTGGCATACCTAGCGACTTTATCCTACGAGCAGTACTTC. Its protein is CSVAYLATLSYEQYF.